This T cell receptor beta chain was observed in a study of blood T cell repertoires in COVID-19 (TCRdb year 2020). About the investigation overall: Samples covering the acute and convalescent phases of COVID-19 were provided by collaborators in the United States, Italy and Spain. The prospective study material was composed of cDNA or gDNA derived from T cells, B-cell-depleted T cells, or PBMCs. Where HLA class I and class II types were available, the types were taken from metadata supplied by the sample provider, not from assay-based typing. Nearly every sample came with metadata listing a de-identified subject ID, COVID-19 status, age in years and sex. The samples were drawn from two sources: the first 160 participants of the ongoing ImmuneRACE study, and about 1,300 subjects contributed by 6 global collaborators. The repertoires were made available in a free public database intended to serve as a resource for research on the immune response to SARS-CoV-2. The dataset comprised deeply sampled blood TCRbeta repertoires from subjects exposed to, actively infected with, or recovered from COVID-19.

The immunoSEQ Assay, a bias-controlled multiplex PCR, was used to amplify TCRbeta CDR3 regions from genomic DNA. Per the authors' processing: The number of nucleated cells in each sample was estimated by amplification of reference gene primers within the assay. Sequence reads were collapsed and filtered to measure the absolute abundance of every unique TCRbeta CDR3 rearrangement. For each sample, productive Simpson clonality was calculated as the square root of Simpson's diversity index over productive rearrangements. TCRdb retrieved this table from immuneACCESS and kept in-frame rearrangements only. Not all clones are present; in checked studies, unresolved V genes account for under half, and no reason is known for the remainder. V, J and clone size were drawn from that table, and D and trimming were deduced from the DNA. A total of some 70,000 clones appear in this sample, around 87% of them only once. 2.5% to 3% of the sample comes from the top ten.

Whole blood was collected in K2EDTA tubes by collaborating institutions according to the institutions' own protocols. For TCRbeta analysis, collaborator samples were shipped as frozen whole blood, as isolated PBMCs, or as DNA extracted from either sample type. This clone was seen only once. Its antigen is unknown. One base away there is no much larger clone; base qualities are not given. Broad study findings and their caveats: Clinical and demographic metadata were provided uncurated, with the amount varying by source and participant.

The V end gives up 7 bases and the J end 3 bases, leaving 2 bases in the junction not matched to a gene. CDR1 and CDR2 are drawn from the germline V gene: SNHLY, FYNNEI. Measured from the cysteine to the phenylalanine, the CDR3 is 13 residues long. The CDR3 DNA has 39 bases and is translated from base 1. Sequenced sample: peripheral blood. The source is a man over 45 with acute or convalescent COVID-19. This receptor chain uses TRBV2 and TRBJ1-5, with 8 junctional bases fitting TRBD1. At the DNA level, the sequence is TGTGCCAGCACGGGACAGGTCAATCAGCCCCAGCATTTT. Protein translation: CASTGQVNQPQHF.